The sample holds a few counts of the clone carrying this T cell receptor beta chain. Its target is not known. CDR3 length: 17 residues. Germline trimming cut 0 bases from V and 5 bases from J; bases unmatched to any gene: 9. The V gene's germline CDR1 is LGHNA and CDR2 YNFKEQ. Each CDR3 protein gets one entry after TCRdb re-called the 5' RACE reads with MiXCR. The sample carries roughly 1.6 million distinct CDR3 sequences, less than 40% recorded once. The source of the sample is a study of identical twins. General study points: Twin pairs had excess sharing that was weaker in beta out-of-frame sequences. Excess low generation probability was seen in twin-shared out-of-frame alpha sequences. The study based its conclusions on cross-sectional statistical analysis and did not follow the same donors. Memory repertoires showed no such pattern, whereas abundant cord blood beta clonotypes carried fewer insertions.

The sequenced sample was cord blood. The chain has TRBV4-2 and TRBJ2-1, with 8 bases identical to TRBD2. The receptor was isolated from a newborn girl in good health. This CDR3 reads CASSQERRREVDNEQFF. The CDR3 DNA reads TGTGCCAGCAGCCAAGAAAGGAGGCGGGAGGTAGACAATGAGCAGTTCTTC.